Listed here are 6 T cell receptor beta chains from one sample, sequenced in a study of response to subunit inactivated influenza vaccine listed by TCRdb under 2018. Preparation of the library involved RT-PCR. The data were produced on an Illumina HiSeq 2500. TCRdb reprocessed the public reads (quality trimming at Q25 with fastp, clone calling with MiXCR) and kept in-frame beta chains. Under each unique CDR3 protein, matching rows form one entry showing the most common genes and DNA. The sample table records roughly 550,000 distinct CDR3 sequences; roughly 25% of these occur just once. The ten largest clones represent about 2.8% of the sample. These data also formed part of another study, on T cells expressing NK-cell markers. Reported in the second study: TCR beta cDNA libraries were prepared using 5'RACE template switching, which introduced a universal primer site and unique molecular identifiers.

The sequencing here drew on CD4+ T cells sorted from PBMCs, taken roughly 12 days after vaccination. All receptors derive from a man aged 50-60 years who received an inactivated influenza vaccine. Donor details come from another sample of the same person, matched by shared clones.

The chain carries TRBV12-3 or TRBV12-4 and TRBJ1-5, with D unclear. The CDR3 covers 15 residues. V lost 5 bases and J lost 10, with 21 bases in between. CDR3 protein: CASSPGDTLAGPQHF. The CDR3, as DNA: TGTGCCAGCAGTCCCGGAGACACTTTAGCGGGACCCCAGCATTTT.

The CDR3 loop is CASTSGSYTQYF. CDR3 sequence (DNA): TGTGCCAGCACATCAGGGTCATACACGCAGTATTTT. J is TRBJ2-3 and V is TRBV2, with a weak D call TRBD1 (5 bases). The germline CDR1 and CDR2 sequences are SNHLY and FYNNEI. This CDR3 comprises 12 residues. V lost 7 bases, J lost 9 bases, and 14 bases lay in between.

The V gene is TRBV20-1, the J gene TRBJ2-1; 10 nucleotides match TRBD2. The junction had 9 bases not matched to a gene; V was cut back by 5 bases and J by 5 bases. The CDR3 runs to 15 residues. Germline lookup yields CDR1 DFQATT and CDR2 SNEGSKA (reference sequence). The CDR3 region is CSAGRSGRANNEQFF. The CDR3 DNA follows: TGCAGTGCTGGACGAAGCGGGAGGGCCAACAATGAGCAGTTCTTC.

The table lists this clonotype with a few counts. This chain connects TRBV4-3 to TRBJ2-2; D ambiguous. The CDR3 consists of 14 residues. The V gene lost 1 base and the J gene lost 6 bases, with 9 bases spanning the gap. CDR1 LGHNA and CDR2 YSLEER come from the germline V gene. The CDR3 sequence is CASSQGLGAGELFF. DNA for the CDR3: TGCGCCAGCAGCCAAGGATTAGGCGCCGGGGAGCTGTTTTTT.

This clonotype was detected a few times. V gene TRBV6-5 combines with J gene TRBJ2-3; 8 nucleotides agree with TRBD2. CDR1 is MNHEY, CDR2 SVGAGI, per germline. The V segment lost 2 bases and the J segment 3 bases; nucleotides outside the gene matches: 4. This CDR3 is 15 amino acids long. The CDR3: CASSYRGGGTDTQYF. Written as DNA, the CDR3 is TGTGCCAGCAGTTACCGGGGGGGAGGAACAGATACGCAGTATTTT.

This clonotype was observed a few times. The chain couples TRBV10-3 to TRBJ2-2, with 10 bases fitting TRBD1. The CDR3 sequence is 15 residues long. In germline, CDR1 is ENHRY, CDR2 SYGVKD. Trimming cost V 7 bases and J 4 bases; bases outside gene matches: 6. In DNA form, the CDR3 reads TGTGCCATCACCCCGGGACAGGGGTCCACCGGGGAGCTGTTTTTT. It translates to CAITPGQGSTGELFF.